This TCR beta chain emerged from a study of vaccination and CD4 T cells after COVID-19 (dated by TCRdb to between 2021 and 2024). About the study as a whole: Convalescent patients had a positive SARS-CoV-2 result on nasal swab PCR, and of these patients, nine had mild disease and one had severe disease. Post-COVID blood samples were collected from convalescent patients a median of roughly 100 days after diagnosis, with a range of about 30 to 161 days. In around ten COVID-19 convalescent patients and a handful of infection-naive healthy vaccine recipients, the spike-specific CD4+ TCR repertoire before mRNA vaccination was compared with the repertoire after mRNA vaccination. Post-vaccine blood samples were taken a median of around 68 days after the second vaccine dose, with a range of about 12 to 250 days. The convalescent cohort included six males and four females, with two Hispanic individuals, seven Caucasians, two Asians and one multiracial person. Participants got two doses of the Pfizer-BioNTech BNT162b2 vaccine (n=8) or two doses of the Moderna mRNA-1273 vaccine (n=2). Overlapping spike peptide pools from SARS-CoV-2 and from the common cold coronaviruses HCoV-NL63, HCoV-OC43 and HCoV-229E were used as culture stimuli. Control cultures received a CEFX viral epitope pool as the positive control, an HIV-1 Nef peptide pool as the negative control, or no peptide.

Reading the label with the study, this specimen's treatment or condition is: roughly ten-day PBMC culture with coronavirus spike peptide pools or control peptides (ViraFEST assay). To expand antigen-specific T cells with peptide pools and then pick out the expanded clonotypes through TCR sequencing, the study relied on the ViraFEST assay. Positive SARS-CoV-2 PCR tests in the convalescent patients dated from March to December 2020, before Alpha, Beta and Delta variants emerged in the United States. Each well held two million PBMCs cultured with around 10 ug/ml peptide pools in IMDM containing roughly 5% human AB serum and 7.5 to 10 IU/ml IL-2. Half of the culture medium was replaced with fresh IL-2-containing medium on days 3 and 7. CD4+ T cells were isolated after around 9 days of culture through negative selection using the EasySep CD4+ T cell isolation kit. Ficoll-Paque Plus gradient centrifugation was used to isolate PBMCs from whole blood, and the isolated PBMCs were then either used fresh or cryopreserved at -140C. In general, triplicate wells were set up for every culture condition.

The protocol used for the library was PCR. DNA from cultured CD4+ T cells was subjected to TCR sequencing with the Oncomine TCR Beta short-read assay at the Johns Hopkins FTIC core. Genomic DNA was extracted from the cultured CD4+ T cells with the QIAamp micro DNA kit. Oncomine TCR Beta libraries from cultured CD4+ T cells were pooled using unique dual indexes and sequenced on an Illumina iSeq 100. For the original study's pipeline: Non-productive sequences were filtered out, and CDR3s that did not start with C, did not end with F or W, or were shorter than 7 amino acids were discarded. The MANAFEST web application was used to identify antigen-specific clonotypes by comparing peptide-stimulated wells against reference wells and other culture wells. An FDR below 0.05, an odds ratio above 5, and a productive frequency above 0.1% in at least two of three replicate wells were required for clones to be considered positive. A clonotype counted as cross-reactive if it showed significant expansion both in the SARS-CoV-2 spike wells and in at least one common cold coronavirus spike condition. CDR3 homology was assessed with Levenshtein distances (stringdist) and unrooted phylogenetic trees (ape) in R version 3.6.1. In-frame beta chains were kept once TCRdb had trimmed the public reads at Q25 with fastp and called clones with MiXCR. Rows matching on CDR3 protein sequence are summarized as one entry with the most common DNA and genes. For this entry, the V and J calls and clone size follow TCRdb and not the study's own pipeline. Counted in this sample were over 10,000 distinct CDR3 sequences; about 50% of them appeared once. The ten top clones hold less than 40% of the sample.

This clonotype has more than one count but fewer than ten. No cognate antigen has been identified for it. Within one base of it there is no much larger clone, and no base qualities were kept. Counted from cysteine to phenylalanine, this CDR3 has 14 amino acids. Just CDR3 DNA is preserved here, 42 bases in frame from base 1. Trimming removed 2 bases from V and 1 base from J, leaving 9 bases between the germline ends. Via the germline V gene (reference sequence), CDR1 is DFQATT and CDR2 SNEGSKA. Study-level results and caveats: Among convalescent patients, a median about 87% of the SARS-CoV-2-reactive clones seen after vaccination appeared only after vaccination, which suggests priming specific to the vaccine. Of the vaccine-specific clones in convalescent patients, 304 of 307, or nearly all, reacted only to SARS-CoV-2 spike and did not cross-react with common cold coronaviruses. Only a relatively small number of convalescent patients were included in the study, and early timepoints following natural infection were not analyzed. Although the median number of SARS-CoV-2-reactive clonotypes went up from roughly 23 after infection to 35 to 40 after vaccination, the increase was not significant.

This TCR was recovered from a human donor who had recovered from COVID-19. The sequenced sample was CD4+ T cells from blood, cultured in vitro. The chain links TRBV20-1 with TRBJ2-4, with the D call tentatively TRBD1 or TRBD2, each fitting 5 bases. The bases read TGCAGTGCTAGATTGGGGGAGGCCAAAAACATTCAGTACTTC. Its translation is CSARLGEAKNIQYF.